This T cell receptor (beta chain) is drawn from a study of response to subunit inactivated influenza vaccine. Study-wide results and limits: That few new T cells are recruited by each seasonal influenza vaccination was the authors' suggestion.

Points on this clonotype: As yet, its antigen is unknown.

Each CDR3 protein is one row after TCRdb ran MiXCR on the RT-PCR reads. Among about 700,000 distinct CDR3 sequences listed, more than 11% were seen once. The CDR3 length is 16 residues. Trimming pared 4 bases from V and 2 bases from J, leaving 15 bases between. Per the germline V gene, CDR1 is SGHDT and CDR2 is YYEEEE. This clonotype originated in a man aged 50-59 years who received an inactivated influenza vaccine. Specimen: PBMCs from blood, collected less than 15 days before vaccination. The V call is TRBV5-6, the J call TRBJ2-2; TRBD1 is a possible D gene (6 bases). In DNA, the CDR3 is TGTGCCAGCAGCCCCAATGGGGGCCCTAACACCGGGGAGCTGTTTTTT. This codes for CASSPNGGPNTGELFF.